The 32 T cell receptor beta chains below were found in one sample sequenced in a study of identical twins. TCRdb itself ran the 5' RACE reads through MiXCR, one entry per CDR3 protein. Of 700,000 to 950,000 distinct CDR3 sequences in the sample, roughly an eighth were seen once. This same sample was also taken into another study, of yellow fever vaccine responses in identical twins.

Sequenced input: PBMCs. These TCRs come from a woman in her late teens or twenties in good health.

This clonotype was seen a few times. This chain joins TRBV10-3 and TRBJ2-2; D might be TRBD2 (6 bases). The CDR3 runs to 15 residues. Trimming removed 7 bases at V and 4 bases at J, with 16 bases between. Germline values: CDR1 ENHRY, CDR2 SYGVKD. Here the CDR3 DNA reads TGTGCCATCAACGTCGGGGGACGGAGCACCGGGGAGCTGTTTTTT. This sequence encodes CAINVGGRSTGELFF.

In this sample, this clonotype turned up many times. The gene calls are TRBV7-9 and TRBJ2-3; D uncertain. The germline V and J ends were trimmed by 5 bases and 0 bases, with 9 bases remaining between them. There are 14 residues in the CDR3. Germline V gives CDR1 SEHNR, CDR2 FQNEAQ (reference sequence). The CDR3 DNA follows: TGTGCCAGCAGCACAGCGTTGAGCACAGATACGCAGTATTTT. This translates into CASSTALSTDTQYF.

The genes are TRBV11-1 and TRBJ2-5; 15 bases agree with TRBD2. CDR1 SGHAT and CDR2 FQDESV come from the germline V gene (reference sequence). Trimming took 4 bases from V and 5 from J; bases not matched to a gene: 11. CDR3 length equals 18 residues. CDR3 bases: TGTGCCAGCAGCTCCAAGCCCGGGACTAGCGGGAGGAGGGAGACCCAGTACTTC. As protein: CASSSKPGTSGRRETQYF.

The chain couples TRBV6-1 to TRBJ1-2; 9 nucleotides align to TRBD1. Trimming removed 2 bases from V and 7 bases from J; junction bases left unmatched: 17. The CDR3 sequence is 18 residues long. Per germline, CDR1 MNHNS and CDR2 SASEGT. This CDR3 reads CASSEKRAPRDRVLGYTF. The CDR3, as DNA: TGTGCCAGCAGTGAAAAAAGGGCTCCGCGGGACAGGGTTCTTGGCTACACCTTC.

A few counts support this clonotype. The chain links TRBV20-1 to TRBJ2-7; TRBD1 or TRBD2 may be the D gene (5 bases each). The CDR3 extends over 15 amino acids. In germline, CDR1 is DFQATT, CDR2 SNEGSKA (reference sequence). The germline V and J ends were trimmed by 6 bases and 2 bases, with 20 bases remaining between them. CDR3 region: CSAGSGLEVAYEQYV. CDR3 bases: TGCAGTGCGGGGTCGGGGCTGGAGGTAGCCTACGAGCAGTACGTC.

The rearrangement joins TRBV20-1 to TRBJ1-2; 10 nucleotides match TRBD1. Germline V gives CDR1 DFQATT, CDR2 SNEGSKA (reference sequence). This CDR3 region has 14 residues. Unmatched junction bases numbered 8, after V lost 6 bases and J lost 4 bases. The CDR3, as DNA: TGCAGTGCCTCTACCGGGACAGGGGCCTATGGCTACACCTTC. Translated, it gives CSASTGTGAYGYTF.

This clonotype turned up a few times. This sequence joins TRBV7-9 and TRBJ2-1, with a possible D match to TRBD2 (5 bases). Germline V gene sequence: CDR1 SEHNR, CDR2 FQNEAQ (reference sequence). The V end lost 0 bases, the J end lost 8 bases, and 14 bases lay between the germline ends. The CDR3 loop spans 15 amino acids. CDR3 coding DNA: TGTGCCAGCAGCTTAGCCCTAGCAGCGACGGATGAGCAGTTCTTC. Translated, it gives CASSLALAATDEQFF.

This clonotype occurred many times. This sequence joins TRBV12-3 or TRBV12-4 and TRBJ2-3; the D gene is possibly TRBD1 (6 bases). Trimming took off 5 bases at V and 4 bases at J, with 16 bases between the two ends. This CDR3 is 15 amino acids long. The CDR3 sequence is CASSPQSQGADTQYF. DNA for the CDR3: TGTGCCAGCAGTCCACAGTCACAGGGCGCAGATACGCAGTATTTT.

The chain carries TRBV10-3 and TRBJ1-1; the D is unclear. Germline V gives CDR1 ENHRY, CDR2 SYGVKD. The V and J ends lost 3 bases and 1 base respectively, with 12 bases between them. There are 15 residues in the CDR3. The CDR3 protein is CAISDLGKANTEAFF. As DNA, the CDR3 is TGTGCCATCAGTGATTTGGGGAAGGCGAACACTGAAGCTTTCTTT.

The rearrangement uses TRBV28 and TRBJ2-3, with D tentatively TRBD2 (6 bases). Germline CDR1 MDHEN, CDR2 SYDVKM. The CDR3 consists of 17 residues. Trimming took off 4 bases at V and 2 bases at J, with 19 bases between the two ends. The CDR3 DNA reads as TGTGCCAGCAGTTGCAACCCCCTAGCGTGCCCCACAGATACGCAGTATTTT. Translation gives CASSCNPLACPTDTQYF.

The rearrangement uses TRBV9 and TRBJ2-1, with TRBD2 matching over 7 bases. The CDR3 is 15 amino acids. The V gene end was trimmed by 2 bases and the J gene end by 5 bases; junction bases not matched to a gene: 7. Germline CDR1 is SGDLS and CDR2 is YYNGEE. CDR3 nucleotide sequence: TGTGCCAGCAGCGTCACGGGGGGTGCCCACAATGAGCAGTTCTTC. Amino acids: CASSVTGGAHNEQFF. The variable domain in full, completed from reference TRBV9 and TRBJ2-1, reads DSGVTQTPKHLITATGQRVTLRCSPRSGDLSVYWYQQSLDQGLQFLIQYYNGEERAKGNILERFSAQQFPDLHSELNLSSLELGDSALYFCASSVTGGAHNEQFFGPGTRLTVL.

This chain connects TRBV20-1 to TRBJ2-1; weak D call: TRBD1 (6 bases). CDR1 and CDR2 (germline): DFQATT, SNEGSKA (reference sequence). Trimming pared 6 bases from V and 1 base from J, leaving 13 bases between. The CDR3 runs 14 residues. The CDR3 region has the DNA TGCAGTGCCTCGGGACAAACTTCCTACAATGAGCAGTTCTTC. Encoded protein: CSASGQTSYNEQFF.

This clonotype has at least ten counts. This rearrangement joins TRBV15 to TRBJ2-2, with D unresolved. Trimming shortened V by 1 base and J by 0 bases, and 6 bases separated the two germline ends. CDR3 size: 15 residues. Germline V gene sequence: CDR1 LNHNV, CDR2 YYDKDF (reference sequence). The CDR3 region is CATSRVTANTGELFF. As DNA, the CDR3 is TGTGCCACCAGCAGAGTAACAGCGAACACCGGGGAGCTGTTTTTT.

The chain uses TRBV2 and TRBJ2-7; D could derive from TRBD1 or TRBD2 (5 bases each). There are 17 residues in the CDR3. Per germline, CDR1 SNHLY and CDR2 FYNNEI. V was pared by 4 bases and J by 4 bases, with 23 bases between. The CDR3 DNA sequence: TGTGCCAGCAGTGCAAGATCCGGGACCAATGGGGGATACGAGCAGTACTTC. Protein sequence: CASSARSGTNGGYEQYF. Combining the CDR3 with reference TRBV2 and TRBJ2-7 gives the whole variable domain EPEVTQTPSHQVTQMGQEVILRCVPISNHLYFYWYRQILGQKVEFLVSFYNNEISEKSEIFDDQFSVERPDGSNFTLKIRSTKLEDSAMYFCASSARSGTNGGYEQYFGPGTRLTVT.

The chain couples TRBV3-1 to TRBJ2-4; D might be TRBD1 or TRBD2, each matching 5 bases. The germline V gene encodes CDR1 LGHDT and CDR2 YNNKEL (reference sequence). The CDR3 consists of 13 residues. Trimming shortened V by 4 bases and J by 11 bases, and 15 bases separated the two germline ends. CDR3 residues: CASSPGQGGVQYF. CDR3 DNA sequence: TGTGCCAGCAGCCCGGGGCAGGGCGGCGTTCAGTACTTC. Full variable domain (missing parts from reference TRBV3-1 and TRBJ2-4): DTAVSQTPKYLVTQMGNDKSIKCEQNLGHDTMYWYKQDSKKFLKIMFSYNNKELIINETVPNRFSPKSPDKAHLNLHINSLELGDSAVYFCASSPGQGGVQYFGAGTRLSVL.

This clonotype was recorded once. This sequence joins TRBV6-2 or TRBV6-3 and TRBJ1-5; TRBD1 matches 10 bases. Germline V gene sequence: CDR1 MNHEY, CDR2 SVGEGT. This CDR3 is built from 17 residues. V gave up 5 bases and J gave up 6 bases; unmatched junction bases: 13. The CDR3 sequence is CASSHYSRDRGSQPQHF. The CDR3 nucleotides read TGTGCCAGCAGTCACTATTCCCGGGACAGGGGATCTCAGCCCCAGCATTTT.

This clonotype was detected a few times. V is TRBV6-2 or TRBV6-3 and J is TRBJ2-2; D not certain. The CDR3 sequence is 15 residues long. Trimming cost V 0 bases and J 1 base, with 6 bases left between them. Germline values: CDR1 MNHEY, CDR2 SVGEGT. CDR3 in amino acids: CASSYSARNTGELFF. The CDR3 coding sequence is TGTGCCAGCAGTTACTCGGCGCGGAACACCGGGGAGCTGTTTTTT.

In its sample, this clonotype was seen many times. The chain combines TRBV29-1 with TRBJ1-2; no firm D call. The CDR3 sequence is 11 residues long. Trimming removed 0 bases at V and 8 bases at J, with 7 bases between. The germline V gene has CDR1 SQVTM and CDR2 ANQGSEA. The CDR3 reads CSVEDRIGYTF. The CDR3 bases are TGCAGCGTTGAAGATCGGATAGGCTACACCTTC.

In the case of this clonotype: Sequence at one end of the junction differs from germline and may be a read error. The genes are TRBV11-3 and TRBJ2-3; 9 nucleotides match TRBD1. This CDR3 is 19 amino acids long. Looked up from germline, CDR1 is SGHNT and CDR2 is YENEEA. As DNA, the CDR3 is TGTGCCAGCAGCTTGGTGCCCGGGACAGGGCGACCTAGCACAGGTACGCAGTATTTT. It specifies CASSLVPGTGRPSTGTQYF.

This sequence joins TRBV2 and TRBJ2-7, with 11 bases that match TRBD1. Germline CDR1 SNHLY, CDR2 FYNNEI. The CDR3 extends over 13 amino acids. J lost 6 bases, V lost 3 bases, and 1 base had no gene match. CDR3 DNA sequence: TGTGCCAGCAGTGAGGACAGGGGGCGCGAGCAGTACGTC. Translating it yields CASSEDRGREQYV.

The J gene is TRBJ1-4, the V gene TRBV4-1; D gene unclear. Per the germline V gene, CDR1 is MGHRA and CDR2 is YSYEKL. V was trimmed by 6 bases and J by 8 bases, leaving 19 bases between them. The CDR3 is made up of 15 amino acids. The CDR3 loop is CASSQYGVSLEKLFF. In DNA form, the CDR3 reads TGCGCCAGCAGTCAGTACGGGGTCTCTCTCGAAAAACTGTTTTTT.

Worth noting for this clonotype: A much bigger clone sits one base away, suggesting this may be a read error. The chain links TRBV2 to TRBJ1-5; D is unresolved. CDR3 length: 14 amino acids. Germline lookup yields CDR1 SNHLY and CDR2 FYNNEI. The CDR3, as DNA: TGTGCCAGCAGTGAAACCGTCCCTAATCAGCCCCATCATTTT. Translating it yields CASSETVPNQPHHF.

This clonotype appeared many times. This chain links TRBV7-2 with TRBJ1-1; no clear D gene. Looked up from germline, CDR1 is SGHTA and CDR2 is FQGNSA. The CDR3 length is 13 residues. The V and J ends lost 3 bases and 3 bases respectively, with 8 bases between them. DNA of the CDR3: TGTGCCAGCAGCTTCGGCAGAGACACTGAAGCTTTCTTT. Translating gives CASSFGRDTEAFF. The full variable domain, in which reference TRBV7-2 and TRBJ1-1 provide the parts outside the CDR3, is GAGVSQSPSNKVTEKGKDVELRCDPISGHTALYWYRQSLGQGLEFLIYFQGNSAPDKSGLPSDRFSAERTGGSVSTLTIQRTQQEDSAVYLCASSFGRDTEAFFGQGTRLTVV.

This chain connects TRBV20-1 to TRBJ1-1; 9 bases match TRBD1. Trimming cost V 6 bases and J 11 bases; bases outside gene matches: 10. The germline V gene has CDR1 DFQATT and CDR2 SNEGSKA (reference sequence). This CDR3 spans 12 amino acids. CDR3 amino acids: CSAPGQGNGAFF. CDR3 nucleotide sequence: TGCAGTGCACCGGGACAGGGCAACGGGGCTTTCTTT.

The rearrangement links TRBV4-1 to TRBJ1-5; 7 bases match TRBD1. V shed 5 bases, J shed 0 bases, and the junction held 7 bases outside the gene matches. The CDR3 totals 16 residues. Germline CDR1 MGHRA, CDR2 YSYEKL. CDR3 amino acids: CASSSAGTDSNQPQHF. CDR3 sequence (DNA): TGCGCCAGCAGCTCTGCCGGGACAGATAGCAATCAGCCCCAGCATTTT.

This clonotype has only a few counts. This chain links TRBV5-1 with TRBJ2-1; D gene unclear. CDR1 is SGHRS and CDR2 is YFSETQ in the germline V gene. The CDR3 spans 15 residues. V was pared by 2 bases and J by 4 bases, with 13 bases between. CDR3 nucleotide sequence: TGCGCCAGCAGCTTTGGCCAGGTCCCTTACAATGAGCAGTTCTTC. Its translation: CASSFGQVPYNEQFF.

This chain joins TRBV10-3 and TRBJ2-5, with D possibly matching TRBD2 (5 bases). Trimming removed 3 bases at V and 2 bases at J, with 13 bases between. The CDR3 runs 15 residues. Germline assignment: CDR1 ENHRY and CDR2 SYGVKD. The CDR3 DNA reads TGTGCCATCAGTGAAGGGAGCCCGTCTCAAGAGACCCAGTACTTC. It yields the protein CAISEGSPSQETQYF.

This clonotype was observed a few times. The chain combines TRBV28 with TRBJ2-2; D possibly corresponds to TRBD1 (6 bases). The CDR3 has 15 amino acids. Trimming cost V 5 bases and J 8 bases, with 18 bases left between them. The germline gives CDR1 MDHEN, CDR2 SYDVKM. The CDR3 reads CASSPGQTLGGELFF. DNA of the CDR3: TGTGCCAGCAGTCCCGGACAGACCCTAGGGGGGGAGCTGTTTTTT.

This clonotype was picked up a small number of times. The chain uses TRBV4-2 and TRBJ2-1; perhaps TRBD2 as D (6 bases). Germline CDR1 is LGHNA and CDR2 is YNFKEQ. The V end lost 0 bases, the J end lost 0 bases, and 9 bases lay between the germline ends. The CDR3 is 16 residues long. CDR3 protein: CASSQDPAGSYNEQFF. DNA for the CDR3: TGTGCCAGCAGCCAAGATCCAGCGGGCTCCTACAATGAGCAGTTCTTC.

The gene calls are TRBV12-3 or TRBV12-4 and TRBJ2-2, with D possibly being TRBD2 (6 bases). Trimming pared 8 bases from V and 1 base from J, leaving 11 bases between. There are 14 residues in the CDR3. The CDR3 DNA follows: TGTGCCAGCGGACGGGAGTGGAACACCGGGGAGCTGTTTTTT. As protein: CASGREWNTGELFF.

This chain joins TRBV12-3 or TRBV12-4 and TRBJ2-4, with D possibly matching TRBD1 (5 bases). This CDR3 spans 14 amino acids. Trimming stripped 7 bases from V and 0 bases from J, with 10 bases between. The chain's CDR3 is CASKSGIAKNIQYF. CDR3 nucleotides: TGTGCCAGCAAATCAGGGATAGCCAAAAACATTCAGTACTTC.

This chain links TRBV20-1 with TRBJ2-1; TRBD2 matches 11 bases. The germline gives CDR1 DFQATT, CDR2 SNEGSKA (reference sequence). This CDR3 is 19 amino acids long. J lost 0 bases, V lost 1 base, and 11 bases had no gene match. The CDR3 DNA reads as TGCAGTGCTAGAGGAGGGACTAGCGGAATGACAAGCTCCTACAATGAGCAGTTCTTC. Its translation: CSARGGTSGMTSSYNEQFF.